This TCR beta chain stems from a study of CD8+ T cells in alopecia areata. The study, taken as a whole, reports: With patients, TCR sharing proved less clear than in mice, a difference possibly related to HLA. Lesional scalp, especially alopecia totalis/universalis, showed higher clonality than normal scalp. Normal skin contains resident alphabeta T cells, and these are also sequenced in scalp samples.

It was cDNA, reverse transcribed from extracted RNA, that served as the sequencing template. The repertoire was sequenced with immunoSEQ multiplex PCR; TCRdb's copy has only in-frame clones and lacks some. The sample yields roughly 200,000 clones, about 61% seen once. PBMCs, the starting material, were the source of sorted CD4+ and CD8+ T cells. To note about this clone: Its antigen is still unknown.

The specimen was CD8+ T cells sorted from blood. This TCR came from a human donor in good health.

CDR3 DNA: TGTGCCTGGAGTCCACCTGAGACTGAATATAATGAAAAACTGTTTTTT. Its protein is CAWSPPETEYNEKLFF. This chain joins TRBV30 and TRBJ1-4; D is unresolved. Germline loops: CDR1 GTSNPN, CDR2 SVGIG (reference sequence). The CDR3 sequence is 16 residues long. The germline V and J ends were trimmed by 2 bases and 4 bases, with 17 bases remaining between them.